This entry concerns a single T cell receptor beta chain. The sample is drawn from a study of control samples from healthy donors and cancer patients. The table came from immunoSEQ multiplex PCR; TCRdb's copy has only in-frame clones and leaves some out. The sample shows fewer than 90,000 clones, approximately 89% of them seen only once. The CDR3 sequence is 14 residues long. CDR1 is SGDLS, CDR2 YYNGEE, per germline. The ends were cut back, 3 bases at V and 4 bases at J, with 13 bases in the middle. This TCR came from a man aged 50-59 years in good health. The rearrangement uses TRBV9 and TRBJ1-1; weak D call: TRBD1 (6 bases). The sample consisted of blood. CDR3 sequence reads: CASSAGGARTEAFF. CDR3 nucleotides: TGTGCCAGCAGCGCTGGGGGGGCGCGCACTGAAGCTTTCTTT.